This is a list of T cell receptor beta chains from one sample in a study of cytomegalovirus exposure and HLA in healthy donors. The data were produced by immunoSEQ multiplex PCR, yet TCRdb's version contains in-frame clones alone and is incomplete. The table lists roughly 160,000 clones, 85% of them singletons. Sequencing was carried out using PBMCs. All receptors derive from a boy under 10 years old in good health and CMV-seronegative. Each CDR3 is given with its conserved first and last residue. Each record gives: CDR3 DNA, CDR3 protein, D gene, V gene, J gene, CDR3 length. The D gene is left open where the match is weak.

TGTGCCAGCAGCCGTCTAGGTAGCGGGAGGCCCCAAGAGACCCAGTACTTC	CASSRLGSGRPQETQYF	TRBD2	TRBV7-8	TRBJ2-5	17
TGTGCCAGCAGCTTAGTTCTAGCGGGGGCCTCCTACGAGCAGTACTTC	CASSLVLAGASYEQYF	TRBD2	TRBV11-2	TRBJ2-7	16
TGTGCCAGCAGAAAAAGGGACATCCAACAGTACTTC	CASRKRDIQQYF	-	TRBV28	TRBJ2-5	12
TGCGCCAGCAGCCAAGACAGGGGTTCAACTGAAGCTTTCTTT	CASSQDRGSTEAFF	-	TRBV4-1	TRBJ1-1	14
TGTGCCAGCAGTGATCGCTCGGGGGACGGGGAGCTGTTTTTT	CASSDRSGDGELFF	-	TRBV27	TRBJ2-2	14
TGTGCCAGCAGTCGGGGAATTGCGGAGACCCAGTACTTC	CASSRGIAETQYF	-	TRBV2	TRBJ2-5	13
TGTGCCAGCAGTGACGGCCTTTACAATGAGCAGTTCTTC	CASSDGLYNEQFF	-	TRBV6-4	TRBJ2-1	13
TGCGCCAGCAGCTTGGAAGGGCAGGGGCCCATGAACACTGAAGCTTTCTTT	CASSLEGQGPMNTEAFF	-	TRBV5-1	TRBJ1-1	17
TGTGCCAGCAGTTTATATCTGGAGGCGGGGACAGAGGCAGATACGCAGTATTTT	CASSLYLEAGTEADTQYF	-	TRBV27	TRBJ2-3	18
TGTGCCAGCAGCAGAGCCAGCGGGCAAGAGACCCAGTACTTC	CASSRASGQETQYF	-	TRBV6-1	TRBJ2-5	14